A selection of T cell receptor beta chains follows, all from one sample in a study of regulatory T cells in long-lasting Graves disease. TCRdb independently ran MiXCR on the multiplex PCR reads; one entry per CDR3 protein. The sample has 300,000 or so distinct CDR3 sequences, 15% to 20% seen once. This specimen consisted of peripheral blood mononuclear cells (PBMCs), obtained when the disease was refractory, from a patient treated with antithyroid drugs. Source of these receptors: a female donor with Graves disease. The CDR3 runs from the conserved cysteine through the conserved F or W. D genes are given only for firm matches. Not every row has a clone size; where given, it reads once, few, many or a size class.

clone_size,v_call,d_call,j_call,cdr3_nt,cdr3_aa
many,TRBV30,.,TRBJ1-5,TGTGCCTGGAGCCAAGGGCTGAGCAATCAGCCCCAGCATTTT,CAWSQGLSNQPQHF
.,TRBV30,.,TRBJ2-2,TGTGCCTGGAGTGTACGCCTGGGCCGGAGGGAATCCGGGGAGCTGTTTTTT,CAWSVRLGRRESGELFF
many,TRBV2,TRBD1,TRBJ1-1,TGTGCCAGCAGGGACAGGGTAGGAAACACTGAAGCTTTCTTT,CASRDRVGNTEAFF
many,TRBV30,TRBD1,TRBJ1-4,TGTGCCTGGAGTAGGGACAGGTGGAAAGAAAAACTGTTTTTT,CAWSRDRWKEKLFF
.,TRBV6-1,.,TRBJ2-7,TGTGCCAGCAGCTCCGGGACGGTGAGGAGCGAGCAGTACTTC,CASSSGTVRSEQYF
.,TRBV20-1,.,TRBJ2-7,TGCAGTGCTAGAGACACAGGAACCTACGAGCAGTACTTC,CSARDTGTYEQYF
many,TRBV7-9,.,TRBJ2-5,TGTGCCAGCAGCTTACATGGGGCGCGGGAGACCCAGTACTTC,CASSLHGARETQYF
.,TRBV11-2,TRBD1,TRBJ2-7,TGTGCCAGCAGCTCCGGACAGGGTCCCTTCTGCGAGCGGTACTTC,CASSSGQGPFCERYF
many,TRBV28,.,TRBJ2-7,TGTGCCAGCAGTAGCCCAGGACGGGGCTACGAGCAGTACTTC,CASSSPGRGYEQYF
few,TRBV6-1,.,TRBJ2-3,TGTGCCAGCAACTCTCCGATGGGGCGGTCTAGCACAGATACGCAGTATTTT,CASNSPMGRSSTDTQYF
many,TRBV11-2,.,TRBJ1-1,TGTGCCAGCAGCTTAGATCAAGGTCTTGAAGCTTTCTTT,CASSLDQGLEAFF
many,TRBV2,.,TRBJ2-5,TGTGCCAGCAGTGAGGACGGGGGTGCCCAAGAGACCCAGTACTTC,CASSEDGGAQETQYF
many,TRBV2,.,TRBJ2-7,TGTGCCAGCAGTGAACTCAGGTCCAGGGGCTCCTACGAGCAGTACTTC,CASSELRSRGSYEQYF
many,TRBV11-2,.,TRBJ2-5,TGTGCCAGCAGCATCGGCCTCAAAGAGACCCAGTACTTC,CASSIGLKETQYF
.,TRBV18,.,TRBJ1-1,TGTGCCAGCTCCTGGACGGAACGGACGATGAACACTGAAGCTTTCTTT,CASSWTERTMNTEAFF
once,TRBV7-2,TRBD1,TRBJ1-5,TGTACCAGCAGCTTAAGGGGACAGGGCCCCTATAGCAATCAGCCCCAGCATTTT,CTSSLRGQGPYSNQPQHF
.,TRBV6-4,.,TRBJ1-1,TGTGCCAGCAGTGGCTACAGGGCCGAGGGCACTGAAGCTTTCTTT,CASSGYRAEGTEAFF
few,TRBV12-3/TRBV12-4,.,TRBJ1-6,TGTGCCAGCGTCGGGAGTTTAGGCGGTGGTGATTCACCCCTCCACTTT,CASVGSLGGGDSPLHF
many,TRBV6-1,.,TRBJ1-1,TGTGCCAGCAGTGAAAGGGGGTCCCGTCGGACTGAAGCTTTCTTT,CASSERGSRRTEAFF
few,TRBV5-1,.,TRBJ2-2,TGCGCCAGCAGCTTCGGCAGGGTGGCCGGGGAGCTGTTTTTT,CASSFGRVAGELFF
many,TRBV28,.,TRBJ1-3,TGTGCCAGCAGTGCCGTTGCCTTTTACGCTGGAAACACCATATATTTT,CASSAVAFYAGNTIYF
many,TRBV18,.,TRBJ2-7,TGTGCCAGCTCACCGCCAGAGCAGTACTTC,CASSPPEQYF
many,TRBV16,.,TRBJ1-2,TGTGCCAGCAGCCCCTCGAATCTGTTCCTGGGGGAAAACTATGGCTACACCTTC,CASSPSNLFLGENYGYTF
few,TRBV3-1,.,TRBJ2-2,TGTGCCAGCAGGGGCGAAGTTGGGATCGGGGAGCTGTTTTTT,CASRGEVGIGELFF
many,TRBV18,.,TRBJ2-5,TGTGCCAGCTCACCGACCTGGGGGGAGACCCAGTACTTC,CASSPTWGETQYF
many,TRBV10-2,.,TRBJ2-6,TGCGCCAGCAGTAAACTCGCGATCTCTGGGGCCAACGTCCTGACTTTC,CASSKLAISGANVLTF
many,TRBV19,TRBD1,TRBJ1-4,TGTGCCAGTAGTATGTGGCCGGGCCTCGGGACAGTCGATTATGAAAAACTGTTTTTT,CASSMWPGLGTVDYEKLFF
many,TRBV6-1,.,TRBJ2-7,TGTGCCAGCAGGCTCTCAGGGGAGCAGTACTTC,CASRLSGEQYF
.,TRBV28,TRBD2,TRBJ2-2,TGTGCCAGCGTCCTAGCGGGAGGGCCCGCCGGGGAGCTGTTTTTT,CASVLAGGPAGELFF
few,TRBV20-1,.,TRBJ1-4,TGCAGTGCTAGAGATGTTTGGGAAAAACTGTTTTTT,CSARDVWEKLFF